This T cell receptor beta chain was found in a study of blood T cell repertoires in COVID-19. In the study overall: Sites across the United States, Italy and Spain contributed samples from acute and convalescent COVID-19. The cDNA or gDNA used as material had been derived from T cells, B-cell-depleted T cells, or PBMCs.

Seattle patient enrollment occurred during active infection, with longitudinal follow-up thereafter. Method: immunoSEQ multiplex PCR; TCRdb's copy keeps in-frame clones and lacks some. This table has 270,000 or so clones, 89% appearing once. This CDR3 contains 17 residues. V lost 6 bases and J 4 bases, leaving 23 bases between the germline ends. Germline-derived CDR1 and CDR2 are SGHRS and YFSETQ. The origin of this receptor is a woman younger than 45 with COVID-19, enrolled during active disease. This chain links TRBV5-1 with TRBJ1-3; no clear D gene. Sequenced sample: peripheral blood. CDR3 amino acids: CASNPAGMESSGNTIYF. As DNA, the CDR3 is TGCGCCAGCAATCCCGCGGGTATGGAGAGTTCGGGAAACACCATATATTTT.